This T cell receptor beta chain was retrieved from a study of T cell changes during pregnancy in multiple sclerosis. Profiled with immunoSEQ multiplex PCR; TCRdb holds only in-frame clones, not every one. The sample consists of under 150,000 clones, 90% to 98% of them appearing once. The CDR3 runs 12 residues. Trimming took off 7 bases at V and 7 bases at J, with 10 bases between the two ends. Germline V gene data show CDR1 as MDHEN and CDR2 as SYDVKM. The clonotype originates from a female donor with multiple sclerosis, enrolled in a pregnancy study. The chain combines TRBV28 with TRBJ1-4; no firm D call. The material was peripheral blood, obtained after pregnancy. The CDR3 here is CASIGSREKLFF. CDR3 bases: TGTGCCAGCATCGGTTCGCGTGAAAAACTGTTTTTT.